This T cell receptor (beta chain) originates from a study of T cells in Graves' hyperthyroidism and ophthalmopathy. General study findings and limits: The model predicted ophthalmopathy a median around seven months before onset.

Germline CDR1 MNHEY, CDR2 SVGEGT. Trimming stripped 6 bases from V and 7 bases from J, with 12 bases between. The CDR3 spans 12 residues. Template material for amplifying TCR beta CDR3 regions consisted of RNA transcripts. The HTBI primer set served for first-round RT-PCR of the TCR CDR3. TCRdb fed the multiplex PCR reads into MiXCR, producing one record per CDR3 protein. The sample has about 500,000 distinct CDR3 sequences, approximately 17% seen once. Regarding this clonotype: Its antigen is not identified.

The source material was blood. The sequence was obtained from a woman aged 18 to 35 with Graves' ophthalmopathy. The chain is built from TRBV6-2 or TRBV6-3 and TRBJ1-2, with D possibly matching TRBD1 (5 bases). CDR3 residues: CASRDPGFGYTF. CDR3 coding DNA: TGTGCCAGCAGGGACCCAGGGTTTGGCTACACCTTC.